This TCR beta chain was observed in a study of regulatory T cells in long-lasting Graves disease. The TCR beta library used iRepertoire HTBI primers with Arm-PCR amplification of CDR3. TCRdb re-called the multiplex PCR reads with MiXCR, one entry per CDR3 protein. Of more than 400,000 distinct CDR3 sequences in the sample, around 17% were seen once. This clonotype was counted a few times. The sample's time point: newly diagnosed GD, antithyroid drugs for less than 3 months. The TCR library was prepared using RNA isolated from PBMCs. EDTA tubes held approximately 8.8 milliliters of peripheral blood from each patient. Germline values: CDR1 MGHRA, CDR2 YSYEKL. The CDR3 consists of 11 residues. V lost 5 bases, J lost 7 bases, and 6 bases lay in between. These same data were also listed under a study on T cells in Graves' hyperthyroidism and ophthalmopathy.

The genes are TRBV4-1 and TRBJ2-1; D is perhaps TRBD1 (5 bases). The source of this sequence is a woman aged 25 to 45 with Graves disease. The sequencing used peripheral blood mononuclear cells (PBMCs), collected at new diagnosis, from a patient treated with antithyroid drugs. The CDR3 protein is CASSSGNEQFF. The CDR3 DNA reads TGCGCCAGCAGCTCAGGGAATGAGCAGTTCTTC.